This T cell receptor beta chain originates from a study of T cell responses to AZD1222 COVID-19 vaccine. Overall study results and limits: An increase in Spike-specific TCR breadth and depth was observed after two AZD1222 doses. The peak T cell response came first, and repertoires were sampled only after it. Seropositive at baseline were only a handful of AZD1222 recipients. Donors were chiefly white British, with a greater number of females, and clonal diversity was perhaps underestimated.

The method was immunoSEQ multiplex PCR; TCRdb's version includes in-frame clones alone and lacks a portion of them. The sample holds tens of thousands of clones, over 60% seen once. Concerning this clone itself: Its specificity is not known.

This receptor was obtained from an adult who received the AZD1222 COVID-19 vaccine. Sequencing was performed on peripheral blood, taken 28 days after the second AZD1222 dose.

CDR3 sequence: CASRGTGVEKLFF. For the CDR3, the DNA is TGTGCCAGCAGGGGGACAGGGGTTGAAAAACTGTTTTTT. This sequence joins TRBV12-3 or TRBV12-4 and TRBJ1-4; 10 bases map to TRBD1. V was clipped by 6 bases and J by 7 bases; unmatched bases: 2. The length of the CDR3 is 13 residues.